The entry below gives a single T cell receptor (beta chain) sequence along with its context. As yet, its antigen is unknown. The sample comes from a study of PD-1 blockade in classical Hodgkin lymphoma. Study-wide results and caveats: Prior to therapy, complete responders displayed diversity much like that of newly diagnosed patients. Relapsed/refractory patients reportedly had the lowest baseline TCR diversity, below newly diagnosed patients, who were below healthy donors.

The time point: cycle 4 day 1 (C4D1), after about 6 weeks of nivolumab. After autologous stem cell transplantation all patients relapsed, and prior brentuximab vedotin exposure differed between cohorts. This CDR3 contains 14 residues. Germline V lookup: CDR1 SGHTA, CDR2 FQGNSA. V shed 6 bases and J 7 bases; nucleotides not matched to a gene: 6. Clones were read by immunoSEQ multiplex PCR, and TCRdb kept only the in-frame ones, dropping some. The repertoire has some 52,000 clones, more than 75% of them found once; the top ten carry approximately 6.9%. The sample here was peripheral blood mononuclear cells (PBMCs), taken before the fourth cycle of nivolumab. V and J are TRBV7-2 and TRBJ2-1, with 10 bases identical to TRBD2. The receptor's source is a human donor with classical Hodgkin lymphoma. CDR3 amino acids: CASRPSGGQNEQFF. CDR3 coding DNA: TGTGCCAGCAGACCTAGCGGGGGCCAAAATGAGCAGTTCTTC.